This section outlines one T cell receptor beta chain sequence together with its context. Per the original data handling: By means of reference gene primer amplification, nucleated cell counts were estimated. Produced via immunoSEQ multiplex PCR; TCRdb's table is partial and in-frame only. V and J calls and clone size come straight from that table; D and trimming were deduced from the DNA. The table has around 190,000 clones, about four fifths seen once. J lost 1 base, V lost 3 bases, and 11 bases had no gene match. The length of the CDR3 is 17 residues. Germline V gene data show CDR1 as LGHNA and CDR2 as YNFKEQ. The data belong to a study of blood T cell repertoires in COVID-19. Turning to the study itself: Donors in the United States, Italy and Spain gave samples during acute or convalescent COVID-19. PBMCs, B-cell-depleted T cells, or T cells provided the cDNA or gDNA that made up the material.

The sequenced sample consisted of peripheral blood. This TCR came from a man between 65 and 85 years old with active or convalescent COVID-19. This sequence joins TRBV4-2 and TRBJ2-7; 8 bases match TRBD2. CDR3 coding DNA: TGTGCCAGCAGCCACGCCTCGGCCGGGAGGGCATCCTACGAGCAGTACTTC. It translates to CASSHASAGRASYEQYF.